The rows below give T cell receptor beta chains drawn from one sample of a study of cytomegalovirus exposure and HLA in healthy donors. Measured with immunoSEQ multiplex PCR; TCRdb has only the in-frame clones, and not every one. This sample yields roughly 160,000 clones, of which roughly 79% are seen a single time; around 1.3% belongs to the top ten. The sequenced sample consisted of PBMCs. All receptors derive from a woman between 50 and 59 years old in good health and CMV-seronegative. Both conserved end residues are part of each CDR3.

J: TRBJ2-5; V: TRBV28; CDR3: CASSSGGLGETQYF
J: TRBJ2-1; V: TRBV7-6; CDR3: CASSSYRVNNEQFF
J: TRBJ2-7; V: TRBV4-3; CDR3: CASSLGGGPYEQYF
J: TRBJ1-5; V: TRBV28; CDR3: CASKNEGQSNQPQHF
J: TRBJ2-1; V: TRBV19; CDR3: CASRRVPYNEQFF
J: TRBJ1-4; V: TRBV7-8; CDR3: CASRVGPNEKLFF
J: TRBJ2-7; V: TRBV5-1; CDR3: CASSLAQSYEQYF
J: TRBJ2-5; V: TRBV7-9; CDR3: CASRDNHETQYF
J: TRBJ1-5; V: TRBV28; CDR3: CASSRQGPQPQHF
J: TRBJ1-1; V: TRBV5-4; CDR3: CASTFGQGQGNTEAFF
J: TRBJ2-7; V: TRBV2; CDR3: CASLYKRDRGVSYEQYF
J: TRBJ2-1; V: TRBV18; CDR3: CASSSQGLSSYNEQFF
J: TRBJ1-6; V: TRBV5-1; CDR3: CASSLDSNSPLHF
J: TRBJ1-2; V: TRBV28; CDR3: CASSFGTVYGYTF
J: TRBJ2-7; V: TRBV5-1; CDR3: CASSLDGRSYEQYF
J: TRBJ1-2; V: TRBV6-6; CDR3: CASSLGQGARGYTF
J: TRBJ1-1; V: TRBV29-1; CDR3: CSATPGGNTEAFF
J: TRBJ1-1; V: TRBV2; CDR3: CASLGQDGSIVF